This TCR beta chain came from a study of blood T cell repertoires in COVID-19. The data were produced by immunoSEQ multiplex PCR, yet TCRdb's version contains in-frame clones alone and is incomplete. The sample carries around 290,000 clones, around nine tenths recorded once. Cohorts were determined from participant-reported clinical history. What the recovered Cohort 3 donors had was two negative PCRs, clearance, or symptom resolution. In germline, CDR1 is LGHDT, CDR2 YNNKEL (reference sequence). This CDR3 contains 12 residues. The V and J ends lost 3 bases and 10 bases respectively, with 12 bases between them.

Sequencing used PBMCs or T cells enriched from blood (not recorded which). The V gene is TRBV3-1 (or the pseudogene TRBV3-2), the J gene TRBJ1-1; D unclear. The TCR sequence derives from a woman under 30 who had recovered from COVID-19. In DNA, the CDR3 is TGTGCCAGCAGCCAGACGGGATTGGTAGCTTTCTTT. Translating it yields CASSQTGLVAFF.